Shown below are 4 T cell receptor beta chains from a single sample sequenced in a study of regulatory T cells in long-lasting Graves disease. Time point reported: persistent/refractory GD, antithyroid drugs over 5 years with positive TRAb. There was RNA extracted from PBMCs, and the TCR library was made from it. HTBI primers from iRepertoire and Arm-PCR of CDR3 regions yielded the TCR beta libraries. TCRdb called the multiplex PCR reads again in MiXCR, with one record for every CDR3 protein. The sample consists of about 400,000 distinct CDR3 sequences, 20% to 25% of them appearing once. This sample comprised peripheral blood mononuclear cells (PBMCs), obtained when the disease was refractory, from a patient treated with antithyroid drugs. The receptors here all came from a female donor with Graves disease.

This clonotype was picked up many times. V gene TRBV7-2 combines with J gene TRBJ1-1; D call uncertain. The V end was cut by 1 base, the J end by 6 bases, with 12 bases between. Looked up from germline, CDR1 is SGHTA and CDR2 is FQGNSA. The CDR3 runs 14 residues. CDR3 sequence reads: CASSLVSSRAEAFF. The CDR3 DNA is TGTGCCAGCAGCTTAGTCTCAAGTAGGGCTGAAGCTTTCTTT. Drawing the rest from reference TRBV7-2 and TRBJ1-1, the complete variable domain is GAGVSQSPSNKVTEKGKDVELRCDPISGHTALYWYRQSLGQGLEFLIYFQGNSAPDKSGLPSDRFSAERTGGSVSTLTIQRTQQEDSAVYLCASSLVSSRAEAFFGQGTRLTVV.

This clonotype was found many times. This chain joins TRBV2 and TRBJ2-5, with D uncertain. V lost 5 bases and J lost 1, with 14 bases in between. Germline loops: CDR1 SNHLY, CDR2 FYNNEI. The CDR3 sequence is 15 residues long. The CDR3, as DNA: TGTGCCAGCAGTTTAACCCAGGTGGCCCAAGAGACCCAGTACTTC. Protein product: CASSLTQVAQETQYF.

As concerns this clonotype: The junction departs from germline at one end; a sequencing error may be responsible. The CDR3 spells CASSLTFPGQPLF. In DNA form, the CDR3 reads TGTGCCAGCAGCTTAACATTCCCGGGACAGCCCCTCTTC. The chain uses TRBV7-2 and TRBJ1-2; 7 bases line up with TRBD1. The CDR3 totals 13 residues. CDR1 is SGHTA, CDR2 FQGNSA, per germline.

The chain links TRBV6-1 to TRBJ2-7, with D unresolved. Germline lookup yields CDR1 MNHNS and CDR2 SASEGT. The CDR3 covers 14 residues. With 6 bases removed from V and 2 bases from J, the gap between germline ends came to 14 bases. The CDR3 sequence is CASRPQYGPYEQYF. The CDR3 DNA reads TGTGCCAGCAGACCCCAATACGGGCCCTACGAGCAGTACTTC.